The 14 T cell receptor beta chains below all came from one sample that was sequenced in a study of vaccination and CD4 T cells after COVID-19. Antigens of these TCRs are unknown. Sequencing of cultured CD4+ T cell DNA used the Oncomine TCR Beta short-read assay. TCRdb ran MiXCR on the PCR reads and lists one entry per CDR3 protein. The sample lists 5,000 to 7,500 distinct CDR3 sequences, about 50% occurring once. The treatment denotes: roughly 11-day PBMC culture with coronavirus spike peptide pools or control peptides (ViraFEST assay). The material sequenced was CD4+ T cells from blood, cultured in vitro. The receptors were gathered from a human donor who had recovered from COVID-19.

This chain links TRBV20-1 with TRBJ2-3; TRBD2 matches at 7 bases. V lost 3 bases, J lost 2 bases, and 8 bases stayed unmatched. Germline V gene sequence: CDR1 DFQATT, CDR2 SNEGSKA (reference sequence). The CDR3 has 15 residues. The CDR3 sequence is CSARPGTTITDTQYF. CDR3 DNA: TGCAGTGCTAGGCCCGGGACTACTATCACAGATACGCAGTATTTT.

This clonotype was counted a few times. The J gene is TRBJ1-5, the V gene TRBV27; D not resolved. The CDR3 spans 11 residues. The V gene's germline CDR1 is MNHEY and CDR2 SMNVEV (reference sequence). Trimming took 8 bases from V and 4 from J, leaving 6 bases between them. Here the CDR3 DNA reads TGTGCCAGCGGCTTTAATCAGCCCCAGCATTTT. Translated: CASGFNQPQHF.

The CDR3 DNA follows: TGTGCCAGTAGTTTCACGGGGACGGTATTCTCGAACACTGAAGCTTTCTTT. This encodes CASSFTGTVFSNTEAFF. V is TRBV19 and J is TRBJ1-1, with D possibly TRBD1 on 5 matching bases. Per germline, CDR1 LNHDA and CDR2 SQIVND (reference sequence). The CDR3 sequence is 17 residues long. Trimming took off 5 bases at V and 1 base at J, with 20 bases between the two ends.

The chain links TRBV19 to TRBJ2-1, with 9 bases aligning to TRBD1. After removal of 5 bases from V and 7 bases from J, the junction contained 12 bases not matched to a gene. Germline assignment: CDR1 LNHDA and CDR2 SQIVND (reference sequence). The CDR3 has 16 residues. CDR3 protein: CASSVGGTGFMNEQFF. CDR3 in DNA: TGTGCCAGTAGTGTGGGGGGGACAGGGTTCATGAATGAGCAGTTCTTC.

The chain is built from TRBV20-1 and TRBJ2-3; 12 bases map to TRBD1. This CDR3 has 17 residues. V lost 3 bases and J lost 3; bases outside the gene matches: 10. The germline V gene has CDR1 DFQATT and CDR2 SNEGSKA (reference sequence). The CDR3 DNA sequence: TGCAGTGCTAGCCCCGGGACAGGGGGCGGTAATACAGATACGCAGTATTTT. Its translation: CSASPGTGGGNTDTQYF.

The chain has TRBV28 and TRBJ2-5; 10 positions match TRBD1. The V gene's germline CDR1 is MDHEN and CDR2 SYDVKM. The J segment lost 5 bases and the V segment lost 5 bases, leaving 8 bases of the junction unmatched. CDR3 length: 15 residues. CDR3 in DNA: TGTGCCAGCAGTCGACCCGGGACAGGGGAGGAGACCCAGTACTTC. Translating gives CASSRPGTGEETQYF.

The genes are TRBV12-3 or TRBV12-4 and TRBJ2-2, with D tentatively TRBD2 (7 bases). The CDR3 totals 14 residues. Trimming cost V 6 bases and J 3 bases, with 11 bases left between them. This CDR3 reads CASSLGGHTGELFF. The CDR3 DNA is TGTGCCAGCAGCCTGGGGGGGCACACCGGGGAGCTGTTTTTT.

The CDR3 nucleotides are TGTGCCAGCAGCTTAGACCCGACAGGGCCTTATGGCTACACCTTC. It is translated as CASSLDPTGPYGYTF. The chain is built from TRBV7-2 and TRBJ1-2; 7 bases are a match to TRBD1. The CDR3 spans 15 residues. Looked up from germline, CDR1 is SGHTA and CDR2 is FQGNSA. V lost 1 base to trimming and J lost 5 bases; unmatched junction nucleotides: 7.

CDR3 region: CASLSLRGEKLFF. The CDR3 nucleotides read TGTGCCAGCCTTTCTTTAAGAGGGGAAAAACTGTTTTTT. The chain carries TRBV6-2 or TRBV6-3 and TRBJ1-4; D gene ambiguous. The CDR3 contains 13 residues. V lost 8 bases, J lost 8 bases, and 15 bases lay in between. CDR1 is MNHEY, CDR2 SVGEGT, per germline.

This clonotype was recorded a few times. The CDR3 DNA sequence: TGTGCCAGCAGAAGAAAGGGGTCGGGAGGCTACACCGGGGAGCTGTTTTTT. Its protein is CASRRKGSGGYTGELFF. This chain connects TRBV27 to TRBJ2-2; TRBD2 agrees at 7 bases. Trimming took 6 bases from V and 3 from J; bases not matched to a gene: 13. The germline V gene encodes CDR1 MNHEY and CDR2 SMNVEV (reference sequence). This CDR3 contains 17 residues.

The chain carries TRBV7-8 and TRBJ2-5; 8 bases map to TRBD1. V lost 1 base to trimming and J lost 2 bases; unmatched junction nucleotides: 0. The CDR3 length is 14 residues. Germline-derived CDR1 and CDR2 are SGHVS and FQNEAQ. This CDR3 is CASSLDRGQETQYF. As DNA, the CDR3 is TGTGCCAGCAGCTTAGACAGGGGGCAAGAGACCCAGTACTTC.

This clonotype was seen only a few times. The chain is built from TRBV19 and TRBJ1-5, with a tentative D call TRBD1 (6 bases). This CDR3 spans 14 amino acids. Germline-derived CDR1 and CDR2 are LNHDA and SQIVND (reference sequence). With 5 bases removed from V and 5 bases from J, the gap between germline ends came to 13 bases. The CDR3 loop is CASSLQGLDQPQHF. CDR3 nucleotides: TGTGCCAGTAGTTTACAGGGTCTCGATCAGCCCCAGCATTTT.

The chain joins TRBV20-1 to TRBJ1-2; no clear D. CDR1 and CDR2 (germline): DFQATT, SNEGSKA (reference sequence). V lost 0 bases and J 5 bases, leaving 10 bases between the germline ends. The CDR3 extends over 13 amino acids. This CDR3 reads CSARDGNEYGYTF. CDR3 nucleotide sequence: TGCAGTGCTAGAGATGGAAACGAGTATGGCTACACCTTC.

This clonotype was found a few times. DNA for the CDR3: TGTGCCAGCAGCTTCCCCTCGGTTGGTAACACTGAAGCTTTCTTT. This sequence encodes CASSFPSVGNTEAFF. This rearrangement joins TRBV7-2 to TRBJ1-1; D unresolved. Trimming took 3 bases from V and 2 from J, leaving 13 bases between them. CDR1 is SGHTA and CDR2 is FQGNSA in the germline V gene. The CDR3 covers 15 residues.